Listed below are T cell receptor beta chains from one sample, sequenced in a study of cytomegalovirus exposure and HLA in healthy donors. The assay was immunoSEQ multiplex PCR, and TCRdb's table has in-frame clones only and misses some. Of about 180,000 clones listed, 70% to 75% are singletons. Sequenced sample: PBMCs. These receptors all come from a male donor in good health and CMV-seronegative. The CDR3 runs from the conserved cysteine through the conserved F or W. Fields, in order: D gene, J gene, V gene, clone size, CDR3 DNA, CDR3 protein. D genes are given only for firm matches. The size of a clone is reported for some rows only, either as once, few or many, or as a class for expanded clones.

D gene: .; J gene: TRBJ2-3; V gene: TRBV4-1; clone size: few; CDR3 DNA: TGCGCCAGCAGCCAACAACAGGGGACTAGCACAGATACGCAGTATTTT; CDR3 protein: CASSQQQGTSTDTQYF
D gene: .; J gene: TRBJ1-1; V gene: TRBV11-1; clone size: .; CDR3 DNA: TGTGCCAGCAGCATACAACCGGGGAACACTGAAGCTTTCTTT; CDR3 protein: CASSIQPGNTEAFF
D gene: .; J gene: TRBJ1-2; V gene: TRBV30; clone size: .; CDR3 DNA: TGTGCCTGGAGTTTGGGGAGCTATGGCTACACCTTC; CDR3 protein: CAWSLGSYGYTF
D gene: .; J gene: TRBJ2-1; V gene: TRBV11-2; clone size: .; CDR3 DNA: TGTGCCAGCAGCTTAGTCTACGATGAGCAGTTCTTC; CDR3 protein: CASSLVYDEQFF
D gene: .; J gene: TRBJ1-5; V gene: TRBV19; clone size: once; CDR3 DNA: TGTGCCACCTTACCAAGCTTCGGTCAGCCCCAGCATTTT; CDR3 protein: CATLPSFGQPQHF
D gene: TRBD1; J gene: TRBJ1-5; V gene: TRBV12-5; clone size: .; CDR3 DNA: TGTGCTAGTGGTTTGGGAACCGGGACAGGGGAGCCCCAGCATTTT; CDR3 protein: CASGLGTGTGEPQHF
D gene: TRBD1; J gene: TRBJ1-2; V gene: TRBV7-9; clone size: .; CDR3 DNA: TGTGCCACCGCGGGCAGGGGGCGAGTAAAACATGGCTACACCTTC; CDR3 protein: CATAGRGRVKHGYTF
D gene: TRBD1; J gene: TRBJ2-1; V gene: TRBV6-1; clone size: .; CDR3 DNA: TGTGCCAGCAGGCTGAGGGACAGCTCCTACAATGAGCAGTTCTTC; CDR3 protein: CASRLRDSSYNEQFF
D gene: .; J gene: TRBJ2-7; V gene: TRBV28; clone size: .; CDR3 DNA: TGTGCCAGCAGTTTTTACTACGAGCAGTACTTC; CDR3 protein: CASSFYYEQYF
D gene: .; J gene: TRBJ2-3; V gene: TRBV15; clone size: .; CDR3 DNA: TGTGCCACCAGCGGCCCCACAACAGGGAATTTTTGGCCAGATACGCAGTATTTT; CDR3 protein: CATSGPTTGNFWPDTQYF
D gene: .; J gene: TRBJ1-6; V gene: TRBV6-6; clone size: .; CDR3 DNA: TGTGCCAGCAGTTACGGGGAGGTCTCACCCCTCCACTTT; CDR3 protein: CASSYGEVSPLHF
D gene: .; J gene: TRBJ2-1; V gene: TRBV13; clone size: .; CDR3 DNA: TGTGCCAGCAGCCCTCTGACAGCGGGTCCTCTGTTCTTC; CDR3 protein: CASSPLTAGPLFF
D gene: .; J gene: TRBJ1-1; V gene: TRBV15; clone size: .; CDR3 DNA: TGTGCCACCAGCCGGGGGGGGATGAACACTGAAGCTTTCTTT; CDR3 protein: CATSRGGMNTEAFF
D gene: .; J gene: TRBJ1-1; V gene: TRBV23-1; clone size: .; CDR3 DNA: TGCGCCAGCAGTCACAGGGGGAACACTGAAGCTTTCTTT; CDR3 protein: CASSHRGNTEAFF
D gene: .; J gene: TRBJ1-5; V gene: TRBV27; clone size: .; CDR3 DNA: TGTGCCAGCAGTAGATGGACAGCTCCCAATCAGCCCCAGCATTTT; CDR3 protein: CASSRWTAPNQPQHF